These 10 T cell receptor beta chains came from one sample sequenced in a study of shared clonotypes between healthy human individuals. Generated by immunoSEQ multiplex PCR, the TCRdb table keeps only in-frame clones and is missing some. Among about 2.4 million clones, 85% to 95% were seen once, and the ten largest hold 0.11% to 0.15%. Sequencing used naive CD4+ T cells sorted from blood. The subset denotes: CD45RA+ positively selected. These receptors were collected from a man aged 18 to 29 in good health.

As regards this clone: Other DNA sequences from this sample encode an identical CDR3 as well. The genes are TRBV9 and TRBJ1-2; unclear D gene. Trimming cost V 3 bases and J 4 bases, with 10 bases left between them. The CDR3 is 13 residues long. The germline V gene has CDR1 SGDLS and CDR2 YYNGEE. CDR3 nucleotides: TGTGCCAGCAGCGCCACCGGGTCCTATGGCTACACCTTC. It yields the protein CASSATGSYGYTF. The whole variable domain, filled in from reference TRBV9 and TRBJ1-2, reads DSGVTQTPKHLITATGQRVTLRCSPRSGDLSVYWYQQSLDQGLQFLIQYYNGEERAKGNILERFSAQQFPDLHSELNLSSLELGDSALYFCASSATGSYGYTFGSGTRLTVV.

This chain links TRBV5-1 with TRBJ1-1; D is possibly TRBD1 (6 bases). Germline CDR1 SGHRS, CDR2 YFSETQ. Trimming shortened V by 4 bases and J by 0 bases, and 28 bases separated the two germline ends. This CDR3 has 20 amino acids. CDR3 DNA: TGCGCCAGCAGCGAGACCGGGACACCTGGGTCTGTAGGCCTGAACACTGAAGCTTTCTTT. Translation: CASSETGTPGSVGLNTEAFF.

The CDR3 reads CASSVSSGGAGDTQYF. CDR3 bases: TGTGCCAGCAGCGTATCAAGCGGGGGGGCTGGAGATACGCAGTATTTT. The genes are TRBV9 and TRBJ2-3, with TRBD2 matching over 10 bases. The CDR3 runs to 16 residues. Per the germline V gene, CDR1 is SGDLS and CDR2 is YYNGEE. V dropped 1 base and J dropped 5; count of bases not matched to a gene: 7.

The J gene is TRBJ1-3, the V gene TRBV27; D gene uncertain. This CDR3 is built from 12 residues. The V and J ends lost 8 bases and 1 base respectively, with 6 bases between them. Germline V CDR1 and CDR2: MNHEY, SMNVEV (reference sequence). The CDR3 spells CASGYSGNTIYF. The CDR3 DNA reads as TGTGCCAGCGGGTATTCTGGAAACACCATATATTTT.

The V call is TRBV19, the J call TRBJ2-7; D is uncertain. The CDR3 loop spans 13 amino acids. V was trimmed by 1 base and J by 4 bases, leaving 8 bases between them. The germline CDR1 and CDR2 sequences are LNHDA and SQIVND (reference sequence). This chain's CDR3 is CASSIGPNYEQYF. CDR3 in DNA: TGTGCCAGTAGTATAGGTCCGAATTACGAGCAGTACTTC.

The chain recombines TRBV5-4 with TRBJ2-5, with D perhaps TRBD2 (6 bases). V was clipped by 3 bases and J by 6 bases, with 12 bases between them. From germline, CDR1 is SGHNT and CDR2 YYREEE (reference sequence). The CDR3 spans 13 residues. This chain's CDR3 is CASSSAGIQTQYF. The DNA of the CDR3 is TGTGCCAGCAGCTCAGCGGGCATACAGACCCAGTACTTC. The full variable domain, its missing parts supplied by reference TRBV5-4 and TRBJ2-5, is ETGVTQSPTHLIKTRGQQVTLRCSSQSGHNTVSWYQQALGQGPQFIFQYYREEENGRGNFPPRFSGLQFPNYSSELNVNALELDDSALYLCASSSAGIQTQYFGPGTRLLVL.

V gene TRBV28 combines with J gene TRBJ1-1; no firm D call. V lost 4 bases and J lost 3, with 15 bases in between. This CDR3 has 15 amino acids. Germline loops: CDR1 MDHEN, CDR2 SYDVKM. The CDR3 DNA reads TGTGCCAGCAGTTCATCGGACCTCCGGGACACTGAAGCTTTCTTT. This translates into CASSSSDLRDTEAFF. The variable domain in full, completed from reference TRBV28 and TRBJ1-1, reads DVKVTQSSRYLVKRTGEKVFLECVQDMDHENMFWYRQDPGLGLRLIYFSYDVKMKEKGDIPEGYSVSREKKERFSLILESASTNQTSMYLCASSSSDLRDTEAFFGQGTRLTVV.

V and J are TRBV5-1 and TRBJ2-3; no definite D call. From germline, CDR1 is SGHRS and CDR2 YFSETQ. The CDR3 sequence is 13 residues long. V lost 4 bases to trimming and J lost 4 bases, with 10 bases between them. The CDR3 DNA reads TGCGCCAGCAGCACTCTAAACCCAGATACGCAGTATTTT. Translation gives CASSTLNPDTQYF.

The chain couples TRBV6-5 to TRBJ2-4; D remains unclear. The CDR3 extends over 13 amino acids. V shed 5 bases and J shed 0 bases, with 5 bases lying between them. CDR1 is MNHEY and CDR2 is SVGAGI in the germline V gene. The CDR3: CASSPAAKNIQYF. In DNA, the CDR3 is TGTGCCAGCAGTCCGGCAGCCAAAAACATTCAGTACTTC.

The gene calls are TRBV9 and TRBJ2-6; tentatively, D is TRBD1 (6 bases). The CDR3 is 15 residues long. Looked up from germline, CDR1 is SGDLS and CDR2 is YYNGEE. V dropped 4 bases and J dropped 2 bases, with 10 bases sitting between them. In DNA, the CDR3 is TGTGCCAGCAGCCCTACAGGGACTGGGGCCAACGTCCTGACTTTC. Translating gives CASSPTGTGANVLTF.